The following is a TCR beta chain sequence with its context. This specimen comes from a study of control samples from healthy donors and cancer patients. Some clones are missing from TCRdb's copy, which holds only in-frame ones; the method was immunoSEQ multiplex PCR. The data contain 150,000 to 200,000 clones, approximately 90% of them singletons. The specimen was blood. This receptor was identified in a man aged 30 to 39 in good health.

As DNA, the CDR3 is TGCGCCAGCAGCCAGGGGCGTAGGTACGGTGGAAACACCATATATTTT. It encodes CASSQGRRYGGNTIYF. The gene calls are TRBV4-1 and TRBJ1-3, with a tentative D call TRBD1 (5 bases). The CDR3 loop spans 16 amino acids. V was shortened by 3 bases and J by 3 bases, with 15 bases between the two germline ends. Germline V gene lookup returns CDR1 MGHRA and CDR2 YSYEKL.